The 26 T cell receptor beta chains below were found in one sample sequenced in a study of blood T cells in healthy people across ages. A J-beta primer mix and a sample-barcoded 5' primer were used in a second PCR of about 7 to 12 cycles. TCRdb used MiXCR to reprocess the 5' RACE reads, holding one entry per CDR3 protein. The data show roughly 1.7 million distinct CDR3 sequences, with 34% seen just once and roughly 10% held by the top ten. Sequenced sample: blood. The receptors shown here come from a woman aged 30 to 39 in good health.

This clonotype was detected a few times. The chain employs TRBV6-1 and TRBJ2-3, with 14 bases identical to TRBD2. Germline CDR1 reads MNHNS; CDR2 reads SASEGT. The V and J ends lost 4 bases and 1 base, in that order; junction bases with no gene match: 7. The CDR3 length is 18 residues. The CDR3: CASSGGTSGSGRTDTQYF. The DNA for the CDR3 is TGTGCCAGCAGTGGCGGGACTAGCGGGAGTGGACGCACAGATACGCAGTATTTT.

This clonotype has a handful of counts. The rearrangement links TRBV12-5 to TRBJ2-3; D ambiguous. Germline loops: CDR1 LGHNT, CDR2 FRNRAP. The V and J ends lost 7 bases and 2 bases respectively, with 7 bases between them. CDR3 length: 12 amino acids. CDR3 residues: CASARNTDTQYF. In nucleotides, the CDR3 is TGTGCTAGTGCCAGAAACACAGATACGCAGTATTTT.

This clonotype was detected only a few times. V and J are TRBV6-5 and TRBJ2-2; D tentatively reads TRBD1 or TRBD2 (7 bases each). The germline gives CDR1 MNHEY, CDR2 SVGAGI. The V and J ends lost 2 bases and 4 bases respectively, with 11 bases between them. This CDR3 has 15 residues. CDR3 bases: TGTGCCAGCAGTTACGGGAGGGGGCTCACCGGGGAGCTGTTTTTT. Its translation: CASSYGRGLTGELFF.

J is TRBJ2-1 and V is TRBV4-1, with 12 bases that match TRBD2. This CDR3 spans 18 amino acids. With V trimmed by 0 bases and J by 0 bases, 3 bases remained unmatched. Germline V gives CDR1 MGHRA, CDR2 YSYEKL. CDR3 sequence (DNA): TGCGCCAGCAGCCAAGAGACTAGCGGGGGCCGCTCCTACAATGAGCAGTTCTTC. Its translation is CASSQETSGGRSYNEQFF.

The J gene is TRBJ2-1, the V gene TRBV4-2, with 8 bases lining up with TRBD2. CDR1 is LGHNA, CDR2 YNFKEQ, per germline. The CDR3 has 16 residues. The J segment lost 6 bases and the V segment lost 6 bases, leaving 13 bases of the junction unmatched. The CDR3 bases are TGTGCCAGCAGGGTTTTAGCGGGAAATACAGGCAATGAGCAGTTCTTC. It codes for CASRVLAGNTGNEQFF.

V gene TRBV20-1 combines with J gene TRBJ2-1; tentatively, D is TRBD1 (6 bases). CDR3 length: 14 amino acids. The ends were cut back, 3 bases at V and 3 bases at J, with 12 bases in the middle. CDR1 is DFQATT and CDR2 is SNEGSKA in the germline V gene (reference sequence). The CDR3 loop reads CSARTGQHYNEQFF. The CDR3 DNA reads as TGCAGTGCTAGGACTGGACAGCACTACAATGAGCAGTTCTTC.

There are a few counts of this clonotype. The gene calls are TRBV7-8 and TRBJ2-1, with a weak D call TRBD2 (5 bases). The germline gives CDR1 SGHVS, CDR2 FQNEAQ. V shed 1 base and J shed 2 bases, with 12 bases lying between them. The length of the CDR3 is 16 residues. Written as DNA, the CDR3 is TGTGCCAGCAGCTTAGTTCGGGGAATGGCCTACAATGAGCAGTTCTTC. The encoded protein is CASSLVRGMAYNEQFF.

This clonotype has only a few counts. The chain is built from TRBV20-1 and TRBJ1-1; TRBD1 might be the D (6 bases). This CDR3 region has 14 residues. Germline V gene data show CDR1 as DFQATT and CDR2 as SNEGSKA (reference sequence). The ends were cut back, 6 bases at V and 2 bases at J, with 16 bases in the middle. The CDR3 region is CSAHKGGVNTEAFF. In nucleotides, the CDR3 is TGCAGTGCCCATAAGGGGGGAGTCAACACTGAAGCTTTCTTT.

V gene TRBV13 combines with J gene TRBJ2-7, with 8 bases fitting TRBD1. CDR3 size: 15 residues. The germline CDR1 and CDR2 sequences are PRHDT and FYEKMQ (reference sequence). V shed 2 bases, J shed 5 bases, and the junction held 8 bases outside the gene matches. The CDR3 region is CASSLHGQGMNEQYF. CDR3 in DNA: TGTGCCAGCAGCTTACACGGACAGGGAATGAACGAGCAGTACTTC. Full variable domain (remainder filled in from reference TRBV13 and TRBJ2-7): AAGVIQSPRHLIKEKRETATLKCYPIPRHDTVYWYQQGPGQDPQFLISFYEKMQSDKGSIPDRFSAQQFSDYHSELNMSSLELGDSALYFCASSLHGQGMNEQYFGPGTRLTVT.

This clonotype occurred a few times. The J gene is TRBJ2-5, the V gene TRBV20-1; tentatively, D is TRBD2 (6 bases). CDR1 is DFQATT, CDR2 SNEGSKA, per germline (reference sequence). The CDR3 has 14 residues. V lost 0 bases, J lost 7 bases, and 15 bases lay in between. The CDR3 protein is CSARDGAGRVTQYF. The CDR3 DNA sequence: TGCAGTGCTAGAGATGGGGCGGGACGGGTGACCCAGTACTTC.

The rearrangement joins TRBV2 to TRBJ2-1; 10 bases align to TRBD2. The CDR3 extends over 19 amino acids. Looked up from germline, CDR1 is SNHLY and CDR2 is FYNNEI. The junction had 26 bases not matched to a gene; V was cut back by 8 bases and J by 10 bases. The CDR3 coding sequence is TGTGCCAGCCGGGGGGGAGGGCTAGCGGGAGCCCCAGCTCTCAACGAGCAGTTCTTC. Amino acids: CASRGGGLAGAPALNEQFF. The variable domain in full, completed from reference TRBV2 and TRBJ2-1, reads EPEVTQTPSHQVTQMGQEVILRCVPISNHLYFYWYRQILGQKVEFLVSFYNNEISEKSEIFDDQFSVERPDGSNFTLKIRSTKLEDSAMYFCASRGGGLAGAPALNEQFFGPGTRLTVL.

In this sample, this clonotype turned up many times. A much larger clone sits a single nucleotide away, making a read error possible. This rearrangement joins TRBV6-4 to TRBJ2-5; D is undetermined. Germline values: CDR1 MRHNA, CDR2 SNTAGT. The V gene lost 6 bases and the J gene lost 3 bases, with 2 bases spanning the gap. The CDR3 has 10 residues. In DNA form, the CDR3 reads TGTGCCAGCAGCAAAGAGACCCAGTACTTC. It codes for CASSKETQYF.

This clonotype was detected only a few times. This chain joins TRBV5-1 and TRBJ2-4; 7 positions match TRBD1. In germline, CDR1 is SGHRS, CDR2 YFSETQ. This CDR3 is built from 15 residues. V lost 4 bases to trimming and J lost 8 bases; unmatched junction nucleotides: 12. The CDR3 loop reads CASSPDGTVRDIQYF. In nucleotides, the CDR3 is TGCGCCAGCAGCCCGGATGGGACAGTGAGAGACATTCAGTACTTC. The complete variable domain, with remaining parts taken from reference TRBV5-1 and TRBJ2-4, reads KAGVTQTPRYLIKTRGQQVTLSCSPISGHRSVSWYQQTPGQGLQFLFEYFSETQRNKGNFPGRFSGRQFSNSRSEMNVSTLELGDSALYLCASSPDGTVRDIQYFGAGTRLSVL.

A note on this clonotype: One base away lies a much larger clone, so this may be a sequencing read error. This chain connects TRBV11-2 to TRBJ2-7, with a tentative D call TRBD2 (5 bases). The CDR3 has 14 amino acids. Looked up from germline, CDR1 is SGHAT and CDR2 is FQNNGV. The germline V and J ends were trimmed by 2 bases and 3 bases, with 11 bases remaining between them. The CDR3 sequence is CASSLTDGDYEQYF. For the CDR3, the DNA is TGTGCCAGCAGCTTAACGGACGGGGACTACGAGCAGTACTTC.

This clonotype was seen a few times. The J gene is TRBJ1-2, the V gene TRBV7-9, with D tentatively TRBD1 (5 bases). Per the germline V gene, CDR1 is SEHNR and CDR2 is FQNEAQ (reference sequence). Trimming took off 5 bases at V and 3 bases at J, with 25 bases between the two ends. The CDR3 sequence is 18 residues long. The CDR3 nucleotides read TGTGCCAGCAGCCCGATCTCGACAGAACAAGTTATTGACTATGGCTACACCTTC. Translated: CASSPISTEQVIDYGYTF.

DNA for the CDR3: TGCGCCAGCAGCCTAAGGATAGGCAGCCTCTTCTATGGCTACACCTTC. This gives the protein CASSLRIGSLFYGYTF. The V and J genes are TRBV4-1 and TRBJ1-2; D is unresolved. Germline V gene lookup returns CDR1 MGHRA and CDR2 YSYEKL. The CDR3 is 16 amino acids. The V end was cut by 4 bases, the J end by 4 bases, with 19 bases between.

J is TRBJ2-5 and V is TRBV2; maybe TRBD1 (6 bases). V was cut by 7 bases and J by 5 bases, with 17 bases left in between. Germline lookup yields CDR1 SNHLY and CDR2 FYNNEI. The CDR3 totals 14 residues. This chain's CDR3 is CASMGRRDIETQYF. The DNA of the CDR3 is TGTGCCAGCATGGGGAGAAGGGACATTGAGACCCAGTACTTC.

This chain links TRBV9 with TRBJ2-2; no reliable D call. Trimming stripped 0 bases from V and 3 bases from J, with 12 bases between. This CDR3 contains 16 residues. Germline V CDR1 and CDR2: SGDLS, YYNGEE. CDR3 residues: CASSVDISSYTGELFF. The CDR3 DNA reads as TGTGCCAGCAGCGTAGACATCAGTAGTTACACCGGGGAGCTGTTTTTT.

This chain uses TRBV7-9 with TRBJ1-2, with a tentative D call TRBD1 (6 bases). V was cut by 5 bases and J by 4 bases, with 17 bases left in between. Germline lookup yields CDR1 SEHNR and CDR2 FQNEAQ (reference sequence). The CDR3 sequence is 15 residues long. The CDR3 nucleotides read TGTGCCAGCAGCCATAGTCGGGGGCTCCTCTATGGCTACACCTTC. Residues: CASSHSRGLLYGYTF.

The chain carries TRBV25-1 and TRBJ2-7, with D possibly TRBD1 on 5 matching bases. V was cut by 1 base and J by 2 bases, with 12 bases left in between. Germline CDR1 and CDR2: MGHDK and SYGVNS. The CDR3 is 15 residues long. The DNA for the CDR3 is TGTGCCAGCAGTGAATGGCAGGGTGAAGCCTACGAGCAGTACTTC. This codes for CASSEWQGEAYEQYF.

The chain combines TRBV3-1 with TRBJ2-1; TRBD2 is a possible D gene (5 bases). The germline gives CDR1 LGHDT, CDR2 YNNKEL (reference sequence). V gave up 4 bases and J gave up 6 bases, with 10 bases separating them. The CDR3 extends over 13 amino acids. The CDR3 here is CASSPDAGNEQFF. The CDR3 DNA reads as TGTGCCAGCAGCCCAGACGCGGGCAATGAGCAGTTCTTC.

The gene calls are TRBV2 and TRBJ1-1; TRBD1 aligns across 10 bases. The CDR3 has 17 residues. J gave up 5 bases and V 6 bases, and 15 bases lay outside the gene matches. Germline CDR1 is SNHLY and CDR2 is FYNNEI. DNA for the CDR3: TGTGCCAGCAGCTCCGACAGGGGGCGCCTATTGGGGACTGAAGCTTTCTTT. It is translated as CASSSDRGRLLGTEAFF.

The genes are TRBV4-2 and TRBJ2-1; 9 nucleotides line up with TRBD2. V lost 1 base, J lost 7 bases, and 8 bases stayed unmatched. CDR3 length equals 16 residues. The germline gives CDR1 LGHNA, CDR2 YNFKEQ. CDR3 amino acids: CASSQGIGLARNEQFF. The CDR3 coding sequence is TGTGCCAGCAGCCAAGGTATAGGACTAGCGCGGAATGAGCAGTTCTTC.

CDR3 DNA sequence: TGTGCCAGCAGCCCCAAACAGGGGGCGCTAGGGGCCAACGTCCTGACTTTC. Translation gives CASSPKQGALGANVLTF. V gene TRBV3-1 combines with J gene TRBJ2-6; 9 bases line up with TRBD1. This CDR3 contains 17 residues. Germline V CDR1 and CDR2: LGHDT, YNNKEL (reference sequence). J lost 4 bases, V lost 4 bases, and 8 bases had no gene match.

CDR3 in DNA: TGTGCCAGCAGCCTGGGTGTAAGAGGATGCAATGAGCAGTTCTTC. It specifies CASSLGVRGCNEQFF. The rearrangement joins TRBV7-2 to TRBJ2-1; D call uncertain. CDR3 size: 15 residues. Looked up from germline, CDR1 is SGHTA and CDR2 is FQGNSA. Trimming took 5 bases from V and 6 from J, leaving 17 bases between them.

In this sample, this clonotype turned up a few times. The chain couples TRBV2 to TRBJ2-5; D is perhaps TRBD2 (6 bases). The CDR3 consists of 13 residues. Germline V gene data show CDR1 as SNHLY and CDR2 as FYNNEI. Trimming shortened V by 5 bases and J by 4 bases, and 11 bases separated the two germline ends. The CDR3 reads CASSSSGRETQYF. CDR3 nucleotide sequence: TGTGCCAGCAGTTCCTCCGGGAGAGAGACCCAGTACTTC.